This T cell receptor (beta chain) appears in the sequencing data of a study of cytomegalovirus exposure and HLA in healthy donors. The PCR contained 60 Vbeta and 13 Jbeta primers. Clones were read by immunoSEQ multiplex PCR, and TCRdb kept only the in-frame ones, dropping some. The sample table includes some 200,000 clones. Germline V gene lookup returns CDR1 SGHAT and CDR2 FQNNGV. The V end was cut by 7 bases, the J end by 7 bases, with 16 bases between. This CDR3 is 13 amino acids long. V gene TRBV11-2 combines with J gene TRBJ1-2; TRBD1 might be the D (6 bases). Sequences were obtained from PBMCs. The source of this sequence is a man aged 30 to 39 in good health and CMV-seronegative. This chain's CDR3 is CASNHEYRAGYTF. For the CDR3, the DNA is TGTGCCAGCAACCACGAATACAGGGCTGGCTACACCTTC. Variable domain in full (rest from reference TRBV11-2 and TRBJ1-2): EAGVAQSPRYKIIEKRQSVAFWCNPISGHATLYWYQQILGQGPKLLIQFQNNGVVDDSQLPKDRFSAERLKGVDSTLKIQPAKLEDSAVYLCASNHEYRAGYTFGSGTRLTVV.